The T cell receptor (beta chain) under discussion was sequenced for a study of blood T cell repertoires in COVID-19. The method was immunoSEQ multiplex PCR; TCRdb's version includes in-frame clones alone and lacks a portion of them. The table lists about 83,000 clones, 87% of them singletons. Germline lookup yields CDR1 MNHEY and CDR2 SVGEGT. The V gene end was trimmed by 0 bases and the J gene end by 5 bases; junction bases not matched to a gene: 12. The CDR3 length is 18 residues. Source material: peripheral blood. The TCR was taken from a woman between 45 and 65 years old with active or convalescent COVID-19. V is TRBV6-2 or TRBV6-3 and J is TRBJ2-3; 9 bases map to TRBD2. CDR3 nucleotides: TGTGCCAGCAGTTACTCGTGGGTAGCGGGGGTACTTCAAGATACGCAGTATTTT. It specifies CASSYSWVAGVLQDTQYF.